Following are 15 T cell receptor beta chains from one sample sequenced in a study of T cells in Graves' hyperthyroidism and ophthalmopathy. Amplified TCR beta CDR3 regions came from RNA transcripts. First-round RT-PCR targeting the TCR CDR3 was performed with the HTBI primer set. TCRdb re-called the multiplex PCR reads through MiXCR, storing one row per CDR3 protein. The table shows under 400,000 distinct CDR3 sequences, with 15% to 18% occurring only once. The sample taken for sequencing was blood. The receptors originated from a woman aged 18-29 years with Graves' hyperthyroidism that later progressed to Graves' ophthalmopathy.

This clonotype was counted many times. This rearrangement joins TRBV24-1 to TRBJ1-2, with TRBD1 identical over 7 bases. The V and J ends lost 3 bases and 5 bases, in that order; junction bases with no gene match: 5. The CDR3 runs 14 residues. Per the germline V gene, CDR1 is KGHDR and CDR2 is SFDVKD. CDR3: CATSDVTGNYGYTF. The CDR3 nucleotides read TGTGCCACCAGTGATGTGACAGGGAATTATGGCTACACCTTC.

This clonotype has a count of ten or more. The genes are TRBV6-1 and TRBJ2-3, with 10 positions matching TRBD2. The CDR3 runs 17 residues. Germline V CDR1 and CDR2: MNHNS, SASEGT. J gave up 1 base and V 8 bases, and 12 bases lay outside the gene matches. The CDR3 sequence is CASHSPLGLAGTDTQYF. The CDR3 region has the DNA TGTGCCAGCCACTCCCCGCTCGGACTAGCGGGCACAGATACGCAGTATTTT.

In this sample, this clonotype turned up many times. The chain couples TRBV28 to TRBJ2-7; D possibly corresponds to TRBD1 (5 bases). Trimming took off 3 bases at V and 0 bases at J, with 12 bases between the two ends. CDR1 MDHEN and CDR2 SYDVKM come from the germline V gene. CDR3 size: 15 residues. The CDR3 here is CASSFGDSFSYEQYF. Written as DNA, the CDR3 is TGTGCCAGCAGTTTCGGCGACAGTTTCTCCTACGAGCAGTACTTC.

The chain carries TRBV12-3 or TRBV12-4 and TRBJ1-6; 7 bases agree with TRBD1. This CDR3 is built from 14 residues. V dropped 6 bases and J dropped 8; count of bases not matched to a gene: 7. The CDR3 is CASSPTGRYSPLHF. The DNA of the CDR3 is TGTGCCAGCAGCCCGACAGGGCGTTATTCACCCCTCCACTTT.

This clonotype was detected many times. In DNA form, the CDR3 reads TGCGCCAGCAGCCCTGGACAGAACACAGATACGCAGTATTTT. This sequence encodes CASSPGQNTDTQYF. The gene calls are TRBV5-1 and TRBJ2-3; tentatively, D is TRBD1 (6 bases). CDR3 length equals 14 residues. Trimming cost V 4 bases and J 2 bases, with 11 bases left between them. The germline V gene has CDR1 SGHRS and CDR2 YFSETQ.

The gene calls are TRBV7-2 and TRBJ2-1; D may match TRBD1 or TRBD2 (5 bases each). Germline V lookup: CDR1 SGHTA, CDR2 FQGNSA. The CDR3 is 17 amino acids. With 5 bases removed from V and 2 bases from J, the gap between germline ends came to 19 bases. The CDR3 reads CASSPLGPKGAYNEQFF. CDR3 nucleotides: TGTGCCAGCAGCCCTCTGGGACCCAAAGGGGCCTACAATGAGCAGTTCTTC.

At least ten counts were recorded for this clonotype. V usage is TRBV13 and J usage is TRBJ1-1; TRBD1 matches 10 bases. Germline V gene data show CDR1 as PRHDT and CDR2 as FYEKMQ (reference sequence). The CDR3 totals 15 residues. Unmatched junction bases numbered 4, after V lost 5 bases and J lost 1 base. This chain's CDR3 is CASSLGTGENTEAFF. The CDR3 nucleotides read TGTGCCAGCAGCCTCGGGACAGGGGAGAACACTGAAGCTTTCTTT.

The CDR3 DNA reads as TGTGCCAGTACTTTACAAGGAGCGGGAGTTGAGACCCAGTACTTC. It translates to CASTLQGAGVETQYF. The chain uses TRBV19 and TRBJ2-5; 8 nucleotides match TRBD2. The ends lost 7 bases at V and 5 bases at J; junction bases unmatched: 12. Germline loops: CDR1 LNHDA, CDR2 SQIVND (reference sequence). CDR3 length: 15 residues. The full variable domain, rest sourced from reference TRBV19 and TRBJ2-5, is DGGITQSPKYLFRKEGQNVTLSCEQNLNHDAMYWYRQDPGQGLRLIYYSQIVNDFQKGDIAEGYSVSREKKESFPLTVTSAQKNPTAFYLCASTLQGAGVETQYFGPGTRLLVL.

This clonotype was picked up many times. CDR3 sequence (DNA): TGTGCCAGCAGCCCGGGGTTAGAAGAAGAGACCCAGTACTTC. Translating gives CASSPGLEEETQYF. V gene TRBV28 combines with J gene TRBJ2-5; tentative D call: TRBD2 (5 bases). This CDR3 is 14 amino acids long. Trimming took 6 bases from V and 3 from J, leaving 14 bases between them. Germline CDR1 and CDR2: MDHEN and SYDVKM.

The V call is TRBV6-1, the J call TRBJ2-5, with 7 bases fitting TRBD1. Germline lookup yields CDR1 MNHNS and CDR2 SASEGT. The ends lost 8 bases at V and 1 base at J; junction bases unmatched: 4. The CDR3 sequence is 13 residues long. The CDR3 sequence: CASGGQSQETQYF. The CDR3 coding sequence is TGTGCCAGCGGGGGACAGAGCCAAGAGACCCAGTACTTC.

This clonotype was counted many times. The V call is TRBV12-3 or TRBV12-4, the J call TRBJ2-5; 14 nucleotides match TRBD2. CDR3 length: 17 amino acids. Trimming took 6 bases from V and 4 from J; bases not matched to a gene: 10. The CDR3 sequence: CASSGLAGGGHIETQYF. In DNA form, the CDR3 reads TGTGCCAGCAGCGGACTAGCGGGAGGAGGACACATAGAGACCCAGTACTTC.

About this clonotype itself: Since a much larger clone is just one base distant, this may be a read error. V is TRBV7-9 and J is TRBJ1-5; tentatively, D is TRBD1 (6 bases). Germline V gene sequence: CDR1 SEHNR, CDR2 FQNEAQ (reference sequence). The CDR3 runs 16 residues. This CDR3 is CASSLGDNYSNQPLHF. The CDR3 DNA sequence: TGTGCCAGCAGCTTAGGGGACAACTATAGCAATCAGCCCCTGCATTTT.

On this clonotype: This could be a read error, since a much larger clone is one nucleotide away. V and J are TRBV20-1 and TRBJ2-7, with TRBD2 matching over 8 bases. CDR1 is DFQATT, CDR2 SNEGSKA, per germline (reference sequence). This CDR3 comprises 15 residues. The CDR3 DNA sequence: TGCAGTGCTAGAGACCGAAGCGGGAGTGGTTACGAGCCGTACTTC. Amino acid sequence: CSARDRSGSGYEPYF.

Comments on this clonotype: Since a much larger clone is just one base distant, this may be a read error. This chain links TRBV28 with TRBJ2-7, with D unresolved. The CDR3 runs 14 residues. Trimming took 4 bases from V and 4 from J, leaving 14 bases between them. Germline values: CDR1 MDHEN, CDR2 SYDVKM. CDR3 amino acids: CASSSQSRVYEQYF. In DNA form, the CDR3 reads TGTGCCAGCAGTTCTCAAAGTAGAGTTTACGAGCAGTACTTC. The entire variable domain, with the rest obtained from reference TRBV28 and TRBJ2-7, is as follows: DVKVTQSSRYLVKRTGEKVFLECVQDMDHENMFWYRQDPGLGLRLIYFSYDVKMKEKGDIPEGYSVSREKKERFSLILESASTNQTSMYLCASSSQSRVYEQYFGPGTRLTVT.

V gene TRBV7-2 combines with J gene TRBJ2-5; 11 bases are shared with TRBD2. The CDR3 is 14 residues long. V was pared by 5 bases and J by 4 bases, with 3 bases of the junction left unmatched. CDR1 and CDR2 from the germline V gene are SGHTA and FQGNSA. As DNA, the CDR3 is TGTGCCAGCAGCCCTGGGACTAGCGGAGAGACCCAGTACTTC. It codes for CASSPGTSGETQYF. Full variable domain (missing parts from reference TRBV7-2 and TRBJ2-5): GAGVSQSPSNKVTEKGKDVELRCDPISGHTALYWYRQSLGQGLEFLIYFQGNSAPDKSGLPSDRFSAERTGGSVSTLTIQRTQQEDSAVYLCASSPGTSGETQYFGPGTRLLVL.